The T cell receptor (beta chain) under discussion was sequenced for a study of cytotoxic CD8 clonotypes in ibrutinib-treated CLL. The sample holds one count of this clone. Here immunoSEQ multiplex PCR was the method, and the copy in TCRdb shows in-frame clones only, minus some. Of about 50,000 clones listed, 50% to 60% were seen once; the top ten hold about 24%. CDR1 is SGHDT and CDR2 is YYEEEE in the germline V gene. This CDR3 spans 11 amino acids. V was clipped by 2 bases and J by 7 bases, with 4 bases between them. The rearrangement uses TRBV5-6 and TRBJ2-1; D gene ambiguous. The material was PBMCs, obtained at disease progression, from a patient treated with ibrutinib. The sequence came from a human donor with chronic lymphocytic leukemia. DNA for the CDR3: TGTGCCAGCAGCTTTAGTAATGAGCAGTTCTTC. It is translated as CASSFSNEQFF.